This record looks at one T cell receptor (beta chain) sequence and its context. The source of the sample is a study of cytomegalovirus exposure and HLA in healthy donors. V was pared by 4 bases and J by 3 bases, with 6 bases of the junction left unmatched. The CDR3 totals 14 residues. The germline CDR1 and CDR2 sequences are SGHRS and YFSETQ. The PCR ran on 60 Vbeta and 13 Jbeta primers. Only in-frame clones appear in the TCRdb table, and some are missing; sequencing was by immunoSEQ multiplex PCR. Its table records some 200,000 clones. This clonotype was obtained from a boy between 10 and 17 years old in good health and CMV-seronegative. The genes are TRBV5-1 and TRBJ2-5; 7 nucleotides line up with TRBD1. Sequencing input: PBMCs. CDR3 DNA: TGCGCCAGCAGCCGTGGACAGGCCGAAGAGACCCAGTACTTC. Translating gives CASSRGQAEETQYF.